Following are 4 T cell receptor beta chains from one sample sequenced in a study of T cell responses to AZD1222 COVID-19 vaccine. Profiled with immunoSEQ multiplex PCR; TCRdb holds only in-frame clones, not every one. The sample shows 130,000 to 150,000 clones, about 91% of them seen only once. This specimen was peripheral blood, taken on day 0 of AZD1222 vaccination. These receptors all stem from an adult in good health.

V is TRBV7-8 and J is TRBJ1-3, with 7 bases that match TRBD1. Losses at the gene ends were 5 bases for V and 0 bases for J; bases not matched to a gene: 7. Germline assignment: CDR1 SGHVS and CDR2 FQNEAQ. CDR3 size: 16 residues. The CDR3 region is CASSRRDSSSGNTIYF. In nucleotides, the CDR3 is TGTGCCAGCAGCCGCCGGGACAGCAGCTCTGGAAACACCATATATTTT.

The chain is built from TRBV30 and TRBJ1-5; 7 nucleotides match TRBD1. V shed 1 base and J 2 bases; nucleotides not matched to a gene: 8. Germline values: CDR1 GTSNPN, CDR2 SVGIG (reference sequence). This CDR3 is 16 amino acids long. The CDR3 bases are TGTGCCTGGAGTGAAGGACAGGCGGGAGGCAATCAGCCCCAGCATTTT. Amino acids: CAWSEGQAGGNQPQHF.

This sequence joins TRBV9 and TRBJ1-3; perhaps TRBD1 as D (5 bases). V was cut by 0 bases and J by 0 bases, with 10 bases left in between. The germline gives CDR1 SGDLS, CDR2 YYNGEE. The CDR3 consists of 16 residues. CDR3 protein: CASSVESRASGNTIYF. CDR3 bases: TGTGCCAGCAGCGTAGAGAGCAGGGCCTCTGGAAACACCATATATTTT. Full variable domain (rest looked up from reference TRBV9 and TRBJ1-3): DSGVTQTPKHLITATGQRVTLRCSPRSGDLSVYWYQQSLDQGLQFLIQYYNGEERAKGNILERFSAQQFPDLHSELNLSSLELGDSALYFCASSVESRASGNTIYFGEGSWLTVV.

V and J are TRBV9 and TRBJ2-1; 9 positions agree with TRBD2. The CDR3 is 17 residues long. The germline gives CDR1 SGDLS, CDR2 YYNGEE. J gave up 6 bases and V 0 bases, and 10 bases lay outside the gene matches. The CDR3 spells CASSVGVAGALSNEQFF. The CDR3 nucleotides read TGTGCCAGCAGCGTAGGGGTAGCGGGGGCTCTTAGCAATGAGCAGTTCTTC.